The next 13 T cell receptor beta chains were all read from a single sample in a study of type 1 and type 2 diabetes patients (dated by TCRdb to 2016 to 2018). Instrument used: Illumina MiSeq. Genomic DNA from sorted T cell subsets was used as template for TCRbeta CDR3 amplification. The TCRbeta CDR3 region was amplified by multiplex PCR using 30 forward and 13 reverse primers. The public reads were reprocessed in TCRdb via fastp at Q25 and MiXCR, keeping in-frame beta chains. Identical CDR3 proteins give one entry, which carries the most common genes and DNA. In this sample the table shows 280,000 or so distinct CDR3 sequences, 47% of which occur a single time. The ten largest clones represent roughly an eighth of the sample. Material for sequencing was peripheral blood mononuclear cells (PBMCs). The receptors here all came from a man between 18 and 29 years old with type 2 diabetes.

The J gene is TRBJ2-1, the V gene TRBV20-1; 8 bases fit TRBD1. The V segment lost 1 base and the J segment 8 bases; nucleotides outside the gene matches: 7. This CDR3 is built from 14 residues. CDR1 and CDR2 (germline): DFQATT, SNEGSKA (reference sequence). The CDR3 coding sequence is TGCAGTGCTAGAGGGCCCAGGGGGCTCGATGAGCAGTTCTTC. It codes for CSARGPRGLDEQFF.

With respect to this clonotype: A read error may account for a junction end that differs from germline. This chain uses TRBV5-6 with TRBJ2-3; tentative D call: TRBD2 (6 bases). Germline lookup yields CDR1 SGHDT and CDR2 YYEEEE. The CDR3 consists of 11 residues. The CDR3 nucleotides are TGTGCCTGCAGCTTGGGAGGTACGCAGTATTTT. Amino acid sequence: CACSLGGTQYF.

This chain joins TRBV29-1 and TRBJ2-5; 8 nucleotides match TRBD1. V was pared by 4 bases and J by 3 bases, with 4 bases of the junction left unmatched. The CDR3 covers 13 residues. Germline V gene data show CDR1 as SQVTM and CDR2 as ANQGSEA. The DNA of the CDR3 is TGCAGCGTTGCGGGGGACAGGAAAGAGACCCAGTACTTC. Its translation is CSVAGDRKETQYF.

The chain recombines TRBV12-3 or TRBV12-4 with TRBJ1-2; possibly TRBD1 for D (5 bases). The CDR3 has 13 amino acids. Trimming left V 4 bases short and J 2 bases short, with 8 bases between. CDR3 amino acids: CASSWDENYGYTF. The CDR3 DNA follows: TGTGCCAGCAGTTGGGACGAAAACTATGGCTACACCTTC.

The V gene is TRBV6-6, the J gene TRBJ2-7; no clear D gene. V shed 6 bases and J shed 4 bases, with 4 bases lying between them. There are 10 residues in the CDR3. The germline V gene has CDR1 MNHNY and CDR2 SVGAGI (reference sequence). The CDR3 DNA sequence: TGTGCCAGCAGCTGGTACGAGCAGTACTTC. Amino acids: CASSWYEQYF.

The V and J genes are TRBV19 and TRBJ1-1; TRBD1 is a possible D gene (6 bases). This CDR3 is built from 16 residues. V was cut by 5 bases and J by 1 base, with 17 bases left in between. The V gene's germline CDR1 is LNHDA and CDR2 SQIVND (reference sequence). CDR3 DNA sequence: TGTGCCAGTAGTGCAGGGGCGGCACTCGCGAACACTGAAGCTTTCTTT. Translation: CASSAGAALANTEAFF.

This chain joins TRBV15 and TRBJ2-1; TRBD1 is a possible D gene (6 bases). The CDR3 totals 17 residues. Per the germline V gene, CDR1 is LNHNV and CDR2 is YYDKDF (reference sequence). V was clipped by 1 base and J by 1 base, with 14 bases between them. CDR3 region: CATSRGWGLESYNEQFF. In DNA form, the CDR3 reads TGTGCCACCAGCAGAGGTTGGGGGCTCGAATCCTACAATGAGCAGTTCTTC.

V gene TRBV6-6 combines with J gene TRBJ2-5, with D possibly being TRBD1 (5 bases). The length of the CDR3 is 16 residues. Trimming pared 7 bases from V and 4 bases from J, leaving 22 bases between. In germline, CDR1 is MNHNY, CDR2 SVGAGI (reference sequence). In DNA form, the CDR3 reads TGTGCCAGCACCCACCCCTCAGACGACAGTCTAGAGACCCAGTACTTC. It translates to CASTHPSDDSLETQYF.

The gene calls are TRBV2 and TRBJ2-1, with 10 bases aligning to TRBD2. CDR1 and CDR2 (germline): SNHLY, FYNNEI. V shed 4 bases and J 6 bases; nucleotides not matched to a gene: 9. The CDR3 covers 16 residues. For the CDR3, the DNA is TGTGCCAGCAGTGTACCCCTAGCGGGGGATTTCAATGAGCAGTTCTTC. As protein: CASSVPLAGDFNEQFF.

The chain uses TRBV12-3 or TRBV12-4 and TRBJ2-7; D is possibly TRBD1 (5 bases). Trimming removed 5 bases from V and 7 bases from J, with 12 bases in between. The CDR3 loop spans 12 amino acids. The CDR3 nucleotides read TGTGCCAGCAGTGGTGACAGCCTAGAGCAGTACTTC. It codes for CASSGDSLEQYF.

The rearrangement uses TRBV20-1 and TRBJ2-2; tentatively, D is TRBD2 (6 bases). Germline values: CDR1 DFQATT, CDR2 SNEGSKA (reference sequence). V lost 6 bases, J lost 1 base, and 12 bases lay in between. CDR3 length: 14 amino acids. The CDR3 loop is CSAPPGGNTGELFF. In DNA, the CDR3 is TGCAGTGCCCCGCCCGGGGGGAACACCGGGGAGCTGTTTTTT.

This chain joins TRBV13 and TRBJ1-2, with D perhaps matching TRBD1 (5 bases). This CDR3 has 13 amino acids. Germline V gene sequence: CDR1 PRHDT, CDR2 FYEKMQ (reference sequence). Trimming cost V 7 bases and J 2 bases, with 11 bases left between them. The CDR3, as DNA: TGTGCCAGCACGAGGGGAGCCAACTATGGCTACACCTTC. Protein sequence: CASTRGANYGYTF. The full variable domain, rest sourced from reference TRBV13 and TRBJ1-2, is AAGVIQSPRHLIKEKRETATLKCYPIPRHDTVYWYQQGPGQDPQFLISFYEKMQSDKGSIPDRFSAQQFSDYHSELNMSSLELGDSALYFCASTRGANYGYTFGSGTRLTVV.

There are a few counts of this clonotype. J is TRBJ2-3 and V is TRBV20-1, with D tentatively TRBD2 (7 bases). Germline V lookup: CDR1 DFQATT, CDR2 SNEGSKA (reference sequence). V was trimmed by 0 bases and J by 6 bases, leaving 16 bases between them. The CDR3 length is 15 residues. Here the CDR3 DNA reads TGCAGTGCTAGAGACAAGGGGGGGGGAGCGGATACGCAGTATTTT. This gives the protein CSARDKGGGADTQYF.